This T cell receptor (beta chain) is from a study of Graves' ophthalmopathy and Graves' hyperthyroidism. Stable hyperthyroidism denotes an absence of ophthalmopathy throughout 18 months of follow-up. Additional autoimmune diseases, uncontrolled infections, pregnancy or lactation disqualified patients. Beta-chain TCR CDR3 regions were amplified from RNA transcripts. RT-PCR was first run with HTBI primers, then multiplex PCR in a second round. TCRdb processed the multiplex PCR reads anew with MiXCR; each CDR3 protein has one entry. The data contain 400,000 to 450,000 distinct CDR3 sequences, around 21% of them singletons. This clonotype was observed at least ten times. The clonotype was recovered from a young woman with stable Graves' hyperthyroidism. Source material: peripheral blood.

In DNA, the CDR3 is TGTGCCAGCAGTTACTTAGCGGGAGCCGGGGAGCTGTTTTTT. It is translated as CASSYLAGAGELFF. The chain uses TRBV6-2 or TRBV6-3 and TRBJ2-2; 9 bases are a match to TRBD2. Losses at the gene ends were 1 base for V and 6 bases for J; bases not matched to a gene: 0. The CDR3 covers 14 residues. Germline-derived CDR1 and CDR2 are MNHEY and SVGEGT.